Presented here are 18 T cell receptor beta chains from one specimen sequenced in a study of control samples from healthy donors and cancer patients. The repertoire was sequenced with immunoSEQ multiplex PCR; TCRdb's copy has only in-frame clones and lacks some. The sample carries some 40,000 clones, about 94% recorded once. The sequenced sample was blood. These receptors came from a man in his fifties or sixties in good health.

The chain is built from TRBV2 and TRBJ1-5; 9 bases agree with TRBD1. The CDR3 sequence is 15 residues long. V lost 7 bases to trimming and J lost 4 bases; unmatched junction nucleotides: 8. Looked up from germline, CDR1 is SNHLY and CDR2 is FYNNEI. DNA for the CDR3: TGTGCCAGCAAACCACAGGGGGCACCGAATCAGCCCCAGCATTTT. Protein sequence: CASKPQGAPNQPQHF.

The J gene is TRBJ2-7, the V gene TRBV5-1, with D perhaps matching TRBD1 or TRBD2 (5 bases each). The CDR3 is 14 residues long. CDR1 and CDR2 (germline): SGHRS, YFSETQ. Trimming took 0 bases from V and 2 from J, leaving 9 bases between them. The CDR3 loop is CASSLVGRPYEQYF. The CDR3 nucleotides are TGCGCCAGCAGCTTGGTGGGACGCCCCTACGAGCAGTACTTC. The full variable domain, rest sourced from reference TRBV5-1 and TRBJ2-7, is KAGVTQTPRYLIKTRGQQVTLSCSPISGHRSVSWYQQTPGQGLQFLFEYFSETQRNKGNFPGRFSGRQFSNSRSEMNVSTLELGDSALYLCASSLVGRPYEQYFGPGTRLTVT.

The chain carries TRBV10-3 and TRBJ2-7, with D possibly TRBD2 on 5 matching bases. Between the trimmed V and J ends, which lost 3 bases and 10 bases, there was a span of 16 bases. Germline-derived CDR1 and CDR2 are ENHRY and SYGVKD. The CDR3 runs 13 residues. CDR3 sequence (DNA): TGTGCCATCAGTGAAGGCGGGTTCCCACTCCAGTACTTC. It translates to CAISEGGFPLQYF.

This chain links TRBV27 with TRBJ2-2; 12 nucleotides align to TRBD2. This CDR3 comprises 18 residues. Looked up from germline, CDR1 is MNHEY and CDR2 is SMNVEV (reference sequence). V was pared by 8 bases and J by 6 bases, with 16 bases of the junction left unmatched. The CDR3 region has the DNA TGTGCCAGCGCCCGCGCCTTCACTAGCGGGAGGATATCCGGGGAGCTGTTTTTT. Amino acid sequence: CASARAFTSGRISGELFF.

This clone occurred once. V gene TRBV6-5 combines with J gene TRBJ1-5, with TRBD1 identical over 8 bases. The ends lost 2 bases at V and 2 bases at J; junction bases unmatched: 2. The CDR3 spans 15 residues. CDR1 is MNHEY and CDR2 is SVGAGI in the germline V gene. The CDR3 loop reads CASSYTDRGNQPQHF. CDR3 sequence (DNA): TGTGCCAGCAGTTACACGGACAGGGGCAATCAGCCCCAGCATTTT.

The chain recombines TRBV13 with TRBJ2-7; 12 bases are shared with TRBD2. V gave up 5 bases and J gave up 0 bases; unmatched junction bases: 5. Looked up from germline, CDR1 is PRHDT and CDR2 is FYEKMQ (reference sequence). This CDR3 region has 16 residues. CDR3 loop: CASSRTSGISSYEQYF. The CDR3 DNA follows: TGTGCCAGCAGCCGGACTAGCGGGATCAGCTCCTACGAGCAGTACTTC.

The J gene is TRBJ1-5, the V gene TRBV6-5; D gene ambiguous. V lost 5 bases and J lost 7, with 9 bases in between. This CDR3 is 12 amino acids long. Germline assignment: CDR1 MNHEY and CDR2 SVGAGI. CDR3: CASSPPGQPQHF. The CDR3 bases are TGTGCCAGCAGTCCTCCCGGACAGCCCCAGCATTTT.

The DNA for the CDR3 is TGTGCCAGCAGCCAAGATGTGAGCGGGAGGAGCACAGATACGCAGTATTTT. This sequence encodes CASSQDVSGRSTDTQYF. The V gene is TRBV4-2, the J gene TRBJ2-3; 9 positions agree with TRBD2. This CDR3 is 17 amino acids long. Per germline, CDR1 LGHNA and CDR2 YNFKEQ. Germline trimming cut 0 bases from V and 0 bases from J; bases unmatched to any gene: 4.

The chain recombines TRBV11-1 with TRBJ2-5, with D tentatively TRBD1 (6 bases). This CDR3 has 14 amino acids. Looked up from germline, CDR1 is SGHAT and CDR2 is FQDESV (reference sequence). V lost 2 bases and J lost 5, with 12 bases in between. Here the CDR3 DNA reads TGTGCCAGCAGCTTAAAACAGGGCCGGGAGACCCAGTACTTC. It encodes CASSLKQGRETQYF.

This clone was observed a single time. The rearrangement joins TRBV11-2 to TRBJ2-1; 7 bases line up with TRBD2. The CDR3 is made up of 14 amino acids. CDR1 and CDR2 from the germline V gene are SGHAT and FQNNGV. After removal of 2 bases from V and 5 bases from J, the junction contained 3 bases not matched to a gene. CDR3 in DNA: TGTGCCAGCAGCTTACGGCTAGCGGACAATGAGCAGTTCTTC. Protein product: CASSLRLADNEQFF.

V gene TRBV6-4 combines with J gene TRBJ2-2; 7 nucleotides line up with TRBD2. This CDR3 has 12 amino acids. The J segment lost 6 bases and the V segment lost 6 bases, leaving 1 base of the junction unmatched. From germline, CDR1 is MRHNA and CDR2 SNTAGT. CDR3 in amino acids: CASRAGAGELFF. The CDR3 coding sequence is TGTGCCAGCAGGGCGGGGGCCGGGGAGCTGTTTTTT.

This chain joins TRBV27 and TRBJ1-4; TRBD1 agrees at 7 bases. Germline assignment: CDR1 MNHEY and CDR2 SMNVEV (reference sequence). The CDR3 length is 15 residues. Trimming cost V 3 bases and J 2 bases; bases outside gene matches: 3. In DNA, the CDR3 is TGTGCCAGCAGTTTTTTGGGACAGACTAATGAAAAACTGTTTTTT. Its translation: CASSFLGQTNEKLFF.

The chain employs TRBV6-1 and TRBJ1-1, with a possible D match to TRBD1 (6 bases). Trimming pared 1 base from V and 7 bases from J, leaving 19 bases between. The CDR3 is made up of 16 amino acids. CDR1 MNHNS and CDR2 SASEGT come from the germline V gene. This CDR3 is CASSEGSTGLDYEAFF. The CDR3 DNA is TGTGCCAGCAGTGAAGGCTCGACAGGACTTGATTATGAAGCTTTCTTT.

This clone was recorded only once. The V and J genes are TRBV6-6 and TRBJ1-1, with D unresolved. This CDR3 is built from 14 residues. The V end lost 2 bases, the J end lost 3 bases, and 10 bases lay between the germline ends. The germline CDR1 and CDR2 sequences are MNHNY and SVGAGI (reference sequence). The CDR3 bases are TGTGCCAGCAGTTACCGAGGGCTGGACACTGAAGCTTTCTTT. Translation gives CASSYRGLDTEAFF.

Notes on this clone: Sequence at one end of the junction differs from germline and may be a read error. The chain has TRBV7-7 and TRBJ2-5; 7 positions agree with TRBD1. The germline gives CDR1 SSHAT, CDR2 FNYEAQ (reference sequence). The CDR3 is made up of 14 amino acids. CDR3 loop: CASSSSRGQETQYF. The CDR3 nucleotides are TGTGCTAGCAGCTCGAGCAGGGGGCAAGAGACCCAGTACTTC.

The chain recombines TRBV5-6 with TRBJ2-7, with D perhaps matching TRBD2 (6 bases). V was clipped by 1 base and J by 5 bases, with 16 bases between them. The CDR3 sequence is 15 residues long. CDR1 SGHDT and CDR2 YYEEEE come from the germline V gene. For the CDR3, the DNA is TGTGCCAGCAGCTTGAAACAGCCCTGGGGGGACGAGCAGTACTTC. This translates into CASSLKQPWGDEQYF.

This chain uses TRBV12-3 or TRBV12-4 with TRBJ2-1, with 7 bases aligning to TRBD1. Unmatched junction bases numbered 9, after V lost 8 bases and J lost 8 bases. The CDR3 sequence is 13 residues long. In DNA, the CDR3 is TGTGCCAGCCGGGACAGCCGTTTTGATGAGCAGTTCTTC. This gives the protein CASRDSRFDEQFF.

This chain uses TRBV6-5 with TRBJ2-3, with 8 nucleotides matching TRBD1. The CDR3 has 16 amino acids. The junction had 6 bases not matched to a gene; V was cut back by 4 bases and J by 0 bases. In germline, CDR1 is MNHEY, CDR2 SVGAGI. The CDR3 DNA reads TGTGCCAGCAGTTTGGACAGGGCGAGGAGCACAGATACGCAGTATTTT. Residues: CASSLDRARSTDTQYF.